This TCR beta chain was retrieved from a study of T cell responses to AZD1222 COVID-19 vaccine. Findings and limits, study-wide: Only a handful of AZD1222 recipients tested seropositive at baseline.

Repertoires were generated with immunoSEQ multiplex PCR, while TCRdb's copy carries only in-frame clones and drops some. The sample yields over 130,000 clones, more than 75% seen once. The germline V gene has CDR1 SGHVS and CDR2 FQNEAQ. The CDR3 is made up of 15 amino acids. V gave up 2 bases and J gave up 5 bases, with 15 bases separating them. On this clone: The antigen is unknown.

The chain is built from TRBV7-8 and TRBJ2-5; the D gene is possibly TRBD1 (5 bases). The sequences come from peripheral blood, collected 28 days after the second AZD1222 dose. This TCR came from an adult who received the AZD1222 COVID-19 vaccine. This CDR3 is CASSLRQGPSETQYF. CDR3 sequence (DNA): TGTGCCAGCAGCTTACGGCAGGGCCCGTCGGAGACCCAGTACTTC.